Sequencing of this T cell receptor (beta chain) was carried out in a study of blood T cells in healthy people across ages. Overall study results and limits: Unsorted PBMCs blocked a conclusive comparison of naive and antigen-experienced cells. Estimates of total diversity, which came from one million sequenced T cells, were considered to be underestimates.

This clonotype was seen more than once but under ten times. As yet, its antigen is unknown. A second PCR, run for roughly 7 to 11 cycles, used a sample-barcoded 5' primer plus a J-beta primer mix. TCRdb analysed the 5' RACE reads with MiXCR anew, one entry per CDR3 protein. The sample shows 870,000 or so distinct CDR3 sequences, 25% to 30% of them seen only once. V lost 0 bases, J lost 13 bases, and 20 bases lay in between. Germline V CDR1 and CDR2: SGHNT, YYREEE (reference sequence). This CDR3 has 15 amino acids. Total RNA extracted from each sample amounted to at least 5 micrograms. This rearrangement joins TRBV5-4 to TRBJ2-1; D not certain. The material sequenced was blood. The receptor comes from a woman at least 80 years old in good health. In nucleotides, the CDR3 is TGTGCCAGCAGCTTGGAGGTCGGGCAGAGAGAGACCCAGTTCTTC. Translating gives CASSLEVGQRETQFF.